What follows is one TCR beta chain and its context. The sample is drawn from a study of blood T cells in healthy people across ages. Losses at the gene ends were 0 bases for V and 5 bases for J; bases not matched to a gene: 6. This CDR3 comprises 16 residues. Germline assignment: CDR1 MNHEY and CDR2 SVGAGI. With a J-beta primer mix and a sample-barcoded 5' primer, a second PCR ran about 7 to 11 cycles. TCRdb passed the 5' RACE reads through MiXCR, listing each CDR3 protein once. The repertoire holds 920,000 or so distinct CDR3 sequences, with under 45% as singletons. The source is a woman between 55 and 75 years old in good health. The gene calls are TRBV6-5 and TRBJ2-1, with 8 positions matching TRBD2. The sequencing input was blood. The CDR3: CASSYSKTSADNEQFF. The CDR3, as DNA: TGTGCCAGCAGTTACTCGAAGACTAGCGCAGACAATGAGCAGTTCTTC.